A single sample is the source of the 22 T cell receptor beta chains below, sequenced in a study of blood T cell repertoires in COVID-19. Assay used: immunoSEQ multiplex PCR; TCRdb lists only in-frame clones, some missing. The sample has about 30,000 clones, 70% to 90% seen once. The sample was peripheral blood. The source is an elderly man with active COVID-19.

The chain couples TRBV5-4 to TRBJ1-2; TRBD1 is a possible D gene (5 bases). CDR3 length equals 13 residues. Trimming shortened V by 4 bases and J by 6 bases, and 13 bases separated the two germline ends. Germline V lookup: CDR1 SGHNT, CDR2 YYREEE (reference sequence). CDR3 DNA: TGTGCCAGCAGCCAGTGGCAGGGCGATGGCTACACCTTC. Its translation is CASSQWQGDGYTF.

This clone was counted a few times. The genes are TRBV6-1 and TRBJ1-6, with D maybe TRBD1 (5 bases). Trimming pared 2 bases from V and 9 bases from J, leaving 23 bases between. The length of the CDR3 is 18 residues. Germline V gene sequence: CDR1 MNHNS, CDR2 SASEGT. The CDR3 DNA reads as TGTGCCAGCAGTGAATTTGGGGGGAGGGCTGCAGTCAGTTCACCCCTCCACTTT. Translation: CASSEFGGRAAVSSPLHF.

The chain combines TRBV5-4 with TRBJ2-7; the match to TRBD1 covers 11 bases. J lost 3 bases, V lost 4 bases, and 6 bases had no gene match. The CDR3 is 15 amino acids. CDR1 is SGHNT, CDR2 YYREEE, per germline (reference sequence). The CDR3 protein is CASSPRGTGGYEQYF. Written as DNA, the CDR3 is TGTGCCAGCAGCCCGCGGGGGACAGGGGGCTACGAGCAGTACTTC. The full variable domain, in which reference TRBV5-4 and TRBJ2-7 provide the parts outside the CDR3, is ETGVTQSPTHLIKTRGQQVTLRCSSQSGHNTVSWYQQALGQGPQFIFQYYREEENGRGNFPPRFSGLQFPNYSSELNVNALELDDSALYLCASSPRGTGGYEQYFGPGTRLTVT.

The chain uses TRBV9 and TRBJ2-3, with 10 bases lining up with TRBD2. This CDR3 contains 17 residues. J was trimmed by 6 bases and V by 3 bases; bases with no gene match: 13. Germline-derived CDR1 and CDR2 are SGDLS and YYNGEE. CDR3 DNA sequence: TGTGCCAGCAGCGGATCATGGGGGCTAGCGGGGGCGGATACGCAGTATTTT. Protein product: CASSGSWGLAGADTQYF.

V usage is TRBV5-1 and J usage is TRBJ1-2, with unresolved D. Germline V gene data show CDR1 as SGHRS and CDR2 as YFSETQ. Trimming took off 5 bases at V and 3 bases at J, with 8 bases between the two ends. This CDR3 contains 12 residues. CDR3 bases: TGCGCCAGCAGACAGAGTGACTATGGCTACACCTTC. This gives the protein CASRQSDYGYTF.

In DNA, the CDR3 is TGTGCCAGTAGTATGGGGCAGGGGTACACTGAAGCTTTCTTT. Protein product: CASSMGQGYTEAFF. The J gene is TRBJ1-1, the V gene TRBV19; tentatively, D is TRBD1 (6 bases). The CDR3 loop spans 14 amino acids. The germline V gene encodes CDR1 LNHDA and CDR2 SQIVND (reference sequence). V was cut by 3 bases and J by 3 bases, with 11 bases left in between.

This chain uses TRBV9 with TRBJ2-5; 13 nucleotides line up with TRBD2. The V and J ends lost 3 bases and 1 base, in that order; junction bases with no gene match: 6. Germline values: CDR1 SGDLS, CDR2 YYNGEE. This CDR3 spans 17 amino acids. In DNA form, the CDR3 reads TGTGCCAGCAGCGGAGGACTAGCGGGAGCAAGCCAAGAGACCCAGTACTTC. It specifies CASSGGLAGASQETQYF.

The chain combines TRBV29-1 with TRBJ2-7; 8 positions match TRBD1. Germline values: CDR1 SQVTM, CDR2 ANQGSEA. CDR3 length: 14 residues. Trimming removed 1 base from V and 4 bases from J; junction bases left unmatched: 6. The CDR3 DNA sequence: TGCAGCGTTGAAGTGCAGGGGGCCGGGTACGAGCAGTACTTC. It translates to CSVEVQGAGYEQYF.

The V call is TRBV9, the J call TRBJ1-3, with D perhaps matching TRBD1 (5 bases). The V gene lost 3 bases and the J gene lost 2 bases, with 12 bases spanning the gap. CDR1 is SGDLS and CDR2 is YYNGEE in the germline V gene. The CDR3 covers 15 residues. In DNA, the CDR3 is TGTGCCAGCAGCGGGGACGGGGGGGCTGGAAACACCATATATTTT. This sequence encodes CASSGDGGAGNTIYF.

The CDR3 DNA sequence: TGTGCCAGCAGTTACTACCTTTGGCCTGAAGCTTTCTTT. The encoded protein is CASSYYLWPEAFF. The J gene is TRBJ1-1, the V gene TRBV6-8; no firm D call. V was shortened by 1 base and J by 6 bases, with 9 bases between the two germline ends. The germline V gene encodes CDR1 MNHGY and CDR2 SAAAGT. This CDR3 is 13 amino acids long.

The CDR3 loop reads CASSGTGYNQPQHF. In nucleotides, the CDR3 is TGTGCCAGCAGTGGGACAGGGTATAATCAGCCCCAGCATTTT. The genes are TRBV5-5 and TRBJ1-5; 9 bases are a match to TRBD1. V lost 5 bases to trimming and J lost 4 bases; unmatched junction nucleotides: 4. Germline CDR1 SGHKS, CDR2 YYEKEE (reference sequence). The CDR3 runs to 14 residues.

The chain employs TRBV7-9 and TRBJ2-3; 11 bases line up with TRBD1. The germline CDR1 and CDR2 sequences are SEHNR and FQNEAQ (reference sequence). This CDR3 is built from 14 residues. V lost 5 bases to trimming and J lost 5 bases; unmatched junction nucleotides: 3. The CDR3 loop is CASSGQGAGDTQYF. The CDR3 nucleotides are TGTGCCAGCAGCGGACAGGGGGCTGGAGATACGCAGTATTTT. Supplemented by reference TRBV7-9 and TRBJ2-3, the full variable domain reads DTGVSQNPRHKITKRGQNVTFRCDPISEHNRLYWYRQTLGQGPEFLTYFQNEAQLEKSRLLSDRFSAERPKGSFSTLEIQRTEQGDSAMYLCASSGQGAGDTQYFGPGTRLTVL.

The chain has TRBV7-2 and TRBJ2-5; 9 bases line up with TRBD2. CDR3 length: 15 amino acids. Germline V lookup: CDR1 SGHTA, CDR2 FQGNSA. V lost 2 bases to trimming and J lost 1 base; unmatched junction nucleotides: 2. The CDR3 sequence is CASSLWRGGQETQYF. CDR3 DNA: TGTGCCAGCAGCTTATGGCGGGGGGGCCAAGAGACCCAGTACTTC.

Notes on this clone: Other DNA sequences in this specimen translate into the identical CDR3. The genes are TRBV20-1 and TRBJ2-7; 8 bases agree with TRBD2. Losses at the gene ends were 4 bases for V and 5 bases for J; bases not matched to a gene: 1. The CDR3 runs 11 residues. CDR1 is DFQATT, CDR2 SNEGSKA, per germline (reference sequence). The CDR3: CSATSGHEQYF. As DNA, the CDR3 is TGCAGTGCTACTAGCGGGCACGAGCAGTACTTC.

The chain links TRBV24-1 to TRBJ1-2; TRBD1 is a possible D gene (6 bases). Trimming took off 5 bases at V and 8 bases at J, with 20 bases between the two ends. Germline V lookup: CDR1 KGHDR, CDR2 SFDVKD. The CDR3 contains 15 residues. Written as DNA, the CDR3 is TGTGCCACCAGTGGTTTCAACGGACAGCGAGAGGGCTACACCTTC. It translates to CATSGFNGQREGYTF.

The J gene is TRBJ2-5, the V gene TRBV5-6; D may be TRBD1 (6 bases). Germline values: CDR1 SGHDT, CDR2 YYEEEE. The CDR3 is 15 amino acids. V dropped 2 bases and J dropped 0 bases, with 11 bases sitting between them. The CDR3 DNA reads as TGTGCCAGCAGCTTCACCGGGACAAACCAAGAGACCCAGTACTTC. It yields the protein CASSFTGTNQETQYF.

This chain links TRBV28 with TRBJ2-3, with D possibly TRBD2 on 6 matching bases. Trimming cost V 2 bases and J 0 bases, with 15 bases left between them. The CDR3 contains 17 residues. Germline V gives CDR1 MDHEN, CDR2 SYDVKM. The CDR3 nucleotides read TGTGCCAGCAGTTTAGGGGGGTCCCTGAGGAGCACAGATACGCAGTATTTT. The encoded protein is CASSLGGSLRSTDTQYF.

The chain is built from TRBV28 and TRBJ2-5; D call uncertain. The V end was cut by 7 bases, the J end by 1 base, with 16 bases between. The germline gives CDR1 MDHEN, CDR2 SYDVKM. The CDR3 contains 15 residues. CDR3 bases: TGTGCCAGCACCAGAGGTGGAGAGACCCAAGAGACCCAGTACTTC. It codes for CASTRGGETQETQYF.

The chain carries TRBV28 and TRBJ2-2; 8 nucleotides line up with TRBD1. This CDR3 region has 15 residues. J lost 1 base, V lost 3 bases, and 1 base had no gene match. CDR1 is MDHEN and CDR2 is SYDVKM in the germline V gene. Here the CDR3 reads CASSFGTGNTGELFF. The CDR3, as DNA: TGTGCCAGCAGTTTCGGGACAGGGAACACCGGGGAGCTGTTTTTT. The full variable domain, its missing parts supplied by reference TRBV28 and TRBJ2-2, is DVKVTQSSRYLVKRTGEKVFLECVQDMDHENMFWYRQDPGLGLRLIYFSYDVKMKEKGDIPEGYSVSREKKERFSLILESASTNQTSMYLCASSFGTGNTGELFFGEGSRLTVL.

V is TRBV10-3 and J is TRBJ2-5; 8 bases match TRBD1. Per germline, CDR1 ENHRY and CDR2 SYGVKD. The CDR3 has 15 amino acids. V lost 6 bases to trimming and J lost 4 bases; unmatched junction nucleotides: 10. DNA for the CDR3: TGTGCCATCAGACAACAGGGGGGCTTAGGAGAGACCCAGTACTTC. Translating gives CAIRQQGGLGETQYF.

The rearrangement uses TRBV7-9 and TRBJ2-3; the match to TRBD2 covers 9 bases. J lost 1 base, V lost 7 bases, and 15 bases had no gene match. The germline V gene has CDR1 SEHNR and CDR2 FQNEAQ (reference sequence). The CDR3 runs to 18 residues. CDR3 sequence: CASTSSGGGAGGTDTQYF. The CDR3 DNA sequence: TGTGCCAGCACCTCATCGGGCGGGGGGGCCGGTGGCACAGATACGCAGTATTTT.

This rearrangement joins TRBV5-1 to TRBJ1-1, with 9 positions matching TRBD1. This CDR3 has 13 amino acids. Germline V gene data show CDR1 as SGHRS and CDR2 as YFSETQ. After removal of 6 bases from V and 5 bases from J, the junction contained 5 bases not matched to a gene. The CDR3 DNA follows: TGCGCCAGCATTCGGACAGGGGAGACTGAAGCTTTCTTT. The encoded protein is CASIRTGETEAFF.